The 30 T cell receptor beta chains given below trace back to one sample, sequenced in a study of cytomegalovirus exposure and HLA in healthy donors. Primers: 60 Vbeta forward and 13 Jbeta reverse. The repertoire was sequenced with immunoSEQ multiplex PCR; TCRdb's copy has only in-frame clones and lacks some. The table includes about 200,000 clones, roughly 85% detected once. The sample comprised PBMCs. These receptors originate from a man aged 18 to 29 in good health and CMV-seronegative.

The table lists this clone with a count of one. The chain combines TRBV7-3 with TRBJ2-2, with a tentative D call TRBD2 (6 bases). This CDR3 comprises 15 residues. The V and J ends lost 2 bases and 4 bases respectively, with 11 bases between them. Germline values: CDR1 SGHTA, CDR2 FQGTGA. DNA for the CDR3: TGTGCCAGCAGCTTAGTAGGAGGGAGCACCGGGGAGCTGTTTTTT. This gives the protein CASSLVGGSTGELFF.

The table lists this clone with a count of one. The V call is TRBV6-6, the J call TRBJ1-5; 7 nucleotides agree with TRBD1. Trimming at V came to 10 bases and at J to 6 bases, leaving 15 bases not matched to a gene. The CDR3 runs to 15 residues. CDR1 MNHNY and CDR2 SVGAGI come from the germline V gene (reference sequence). This chain's CDR3 is CATCLEGAGSQPQHF. CDR3 nucleotides: TGTGCCACCTGTTTAGAGGGGGCTGGTAGTCAGCCCCAGCATTTT.

The rearrangement uses TRBV7-2 and TRBJ2-1, with a tentative D call TRBD1 (5 bases). The germline V gene encodes CDR1 SGHTA and CDR2 FQGNSA. Deletions cut 1 base from V and 6 bases from J, with 10 bases between. The CDR3 runs 14 residues. Written as DNA, the CDR3 is TGTGCCAGCAGCTTAGGGGGTCAGGGCAATGAGCAGTTCTTC. Residues: CASSLGGQGNEQFF.

The chain is built from TRBV12-5 and TRBJ2-1; D may be TRBD2 (5 bases). V was shortened by 1 base and J by 6 bases, with 13 bases between the two germline ends. This CDR3 has 15 amino acids. From germline, CDR1 is LGHNT and CDR2 FRNRAP. The CDR3 region is CASGLGTPAGNEQFF. The CDR3 DNA follows: TGTGCTAGTGGTTTGGGTACCCCTGCGGGCAATGAGCAGTTCTTC. Combining the CDR3 with reference TRBV12-5 and TRBJ2-1 gives the whole variable domain DARVTQTPRHKVTEMGQEVTMRCQPILGHNTVFWYRQTMMQGLELLAYFRNRAPLDDSGMPKDRFSAEMPDATLATLKIQPSEPRDSAVYFCASGLGTPAGNEQFFGPGTRLTVL.

The rearrangement links TRBV5-6 to TRBJ1-1, with TRBD1 as a possible D gene (5 bases). Germline V gives CDR1 SGHDT, CDR2 YYEEEE. V dropped 6 bases and J dropped 5 bases, with 17 bases sitting between them. The CDR3 spans 14 residues. This CDR3 reads CASTPGPKGTEAFF. The CDR3, as DNA: TGTGCCAGCACCCCGGGCCCCAAGGGGACTGAAGCTTTCTTT.

This sequence joins TRBV7-9 and TRBJ1-1; tentative D call: TRBD1 (6 bases). Germline CDR1 is SEHNR and CDR2 is FQNEAQ (reference sequence). V lost 4 bases and J lost 0, with 12 bases in between. The CDR3 consists of 15 residues. In nucleotides, the CDR3 is TGTGCCAGCAGCTCAGGACAGCTTATGAACACTGAAGCTTTCTTT. Its translation: CASSSGQLMNTEAFF.

The rearrangement links TRBV5-1 to TRBJ1-1; no firm D call. Germline V lookup: CDR1 SGHRS, CDR2 YFSETQ. CDR3 length: 15 residues. V was cut by 1 base and J by 2 bases, with 12 bases left in between. This chain's CDR3 is CASSLQQTANTEAFF. The CDR3 bases are TGCGCCAGCAGCTTGCAACAGACGGCAAACACTGAAGCTTTCTTT.

The V call is TRBV7-8, the J call TRBJ1-2; TRBD1 matches 8 bases. V lost 1 base, J lost 7 bases, and 8 bases stayed unmatched. CDR1 SGHVS and CDR2 FQNEAQ come from the germline V gene. The CDR3 consists of 15 residues. CDR3: CASSLDARGLVGYTF. Written as DNA, the CDR3 is TGTGCCAGCAGCTTAGACGCCAGGGGGCTAGTTGGCTACACCTTC. The full variable domain, in which reference TRBV7-8 and TRBJ1-2 provide the parts outside the CDR3, is GAGVSQSPRYKVAKRGQDVALRCDPISGHVSLFWYQQALGQGPEFLTYFQNEAQLDKSGLPSDRFFAERPEGSVSTLKIQRTQQEDSAVYLCASSLDARGLVGYTFGSGTRLTVV.

The CDR3 DNA follows: TGTGCCAGCAGTTTAGGTAGCGGGGTCCTCTCCTACGAGCAGTACTTC. Translated: CASSLGSGVLSYEQYF. The chain is built from TRBV28 and TRBJ2-7; 8 nucleotides line up with TRBD2. This CDR3 region has 16 residues. Germline V CDR1 and CDR2: MDHEN, SYDVKM. The V segment lost 2 bases and the J segment 0 bases; nucleotides outside the gene matches: 6.

This chain uses TRBV5-1 with TRBJ2-3, with D possibly being TRBD2 (5 bases). V was pared by 1 base and J by 0 bases, with 12 bases between. This CDR3 is 16 amino acids long. Germline V gene sequence: CDR1 SGHRS, CDR2 YFSETQ. The CDR3 coding sequence is TGCGCCAGCAGCTTGCAAACGGGGTCTAGCACAGATACGCAGTATTTT. Protein: CASSLQTGSSTDTQYF. Using reference TRBV5-1 and TRBJ2-3 for the parts outside the CDR3, the full variable domain is KAGVTQTPRYLIKTRGQQVTLSCSPISGHRSVSWYQQTPGQGLQFLFEYFSETQRNKGNFPGRFSGRQFSNSRSEMNVSTLELGDSALYLCASSLQTGSSTDTQYFGPGTRLTVL.

The V gene is TRBV19, the J gene TRBJ2-5; a weak D match, TRBD2 (6 bases). The V end lost 5 bases, the J end lost 5 bases, and 12 bases lay between the germline ends. Germline CDR1 is LNHDA and CDR2 is SQIVND (reference sequence). The CDR3 runs 13 residues. The CDR3 reads CASSPDGGETQYF. For the CDR3, the DNA is TGTGCCAGTAGTCCAGACGGAGGGGAGACCCAGTACTTC. Filled out from reference TRBV19 and TRBJ2-5, the complete variable domain reads DGGITQSPKYLFRKEGQNVTLSCEQNLNHDAMYWYRQDPGQGLRLIYYSQIVNDFQKGDIAEGYSVSREKKESFPLTVTSAQKNPTAFYLCASSPDGGETQYFGPGTRLLVL.

The chain has TRBV14 and TRBJ2-1, with 7 positions matching TRBD1. Germline lookup yields CDR1 SGHDN and CDR2 FVKESK. The V and J ends lost 5 bases and 7 bases, in that order; junction bases with no gene match: 8. This CDR3 has 14 amino acids. The CDR3 nucleotides read TGTGCCAGCAGCTCCCTGGACAGGCTGAATGAGCAGTTCTTC. Residues: CASSSLDRLNEQFF.

V gene TRBV5-1 combines with J gene TRBJ2-3; 8 bases fit TRBD1. Trimming took 0 bases from V and 4 from J; bases not matched to a gene: 4. Germline assignment: CDR1 SGHRS and CDR2 YFSETQ. The CDR3 has 15 residues. CDR3 sequence: CASSLAVTGADTQYF. CDR3 nucleotide sequence: TGCGCCAGCAGCTTGGCCGTGACAGGGGCAGATACGCAGTATTTT.

The sample holds a few counts of this clone. The chain is built from TRBV19 and TRBJ1-1; TRBD1 agrees at 9 bases. CDR1 is LNHDA and CDR2 is SQIVND in the germline V gene (reference sequence). The V and J ends lost 5 bases and 6 bases, in that order; junction bases with no gene match: 10. The CDR3 sequence is 15 residues long. The CDR3 sequence is CASSAKVDRGSEAFF. The CDR3 bases are TGTGCCAGTAGTGCGAAGGTTGACAGGGGGTCTGAAGCTTTCTTT.

The chain has TRBV7-8 and TRBJ2-1, with D unclear. The CDR3 sequence is 14 residues long. Looked up from germline, CDR1 is SGHVS and CDR2 is FQNEAQ. With 4 bases removed from V and 5 bases from J, the gap between germline ends came to 12 bases. CDR3 region: CASSSWVLDNEQFF. CDR3 nucleotides: TGTGCCAGCAGCTCGTGGGTCCTAGACAATGAGCAGTTCTTC.

Comment on this clone: The germline gene is not matched at one end of the junction; a read error may be the cause. The V and J genes are TRBV7-7 and TRBJ2-3; D remains ambiguous. The CDR3 consists of 12 residues. Looked up from germline, CDR1 is SSHAT and CDR2 is FNYEAQ (reference sequence). In DNA form, the CDR3 reads TGTGCTAGCAGCTTACTGTCCGATACGCAGTATTTT. This codes for CASSLLSDTQYF.

This clone was counted once. The V gene is TRBV13, the J gene TRBJ2-5, with 8 positions matching TRBD1. Germline-derived CDR1 and CDR2 are PRHDT and FYEKMQ (reference sequence). The junction had 15 bases not matched to a gene; V was cut back by 8 bases and J by 4 bases. The CDR3 extends over 16 amino acids. Here the CDR3 reads CASGSTGEFNRETQYF. The DNA of the CDR3 is TGTGCCAGCGGGTCGACAGGGGAGTTTAATAGAGAGACCCAGTACTTC.

J is TRBJ2-7 and V is TRBV2, with 10 bases aligning to TRBD1. CDR1 and CDR2 from the germline V gene are SNHLY and FYNNEI. The CDR3 totals 12 residues. Trimming removed 8 bases from V and 4 bases from J; junction bases left unmatched: 2. CDR3 residues: CASRDRGYEQYF. CDR3 nucleotide sequence: TGTGCCAGCCGGGACAGGGGTTACGAGCAGTACTTC.

This chain links TRBV30 with TRBJ1-5; a weak D match, TRBD1 (5 bases). The CDR3 sequence is 13 residues long. The V gene lost 4 bases and the J gene lost 4 bases, with 11 bases spanning the gap. Germline V gene sequence: CDR1 GTSNPN, CDR2 SVGIG (reference sequence). CDR3 DNA: TGTGCCTGGACCTCAGGGCTGAATCAGCCCCAGCATTTT. This sequence encodes CAWTSGLNQPQHF.

The V gene is TRBV7-9, the J gene TRBJ2-2, with 10 bases identical to TRBD2. CDR3 length: 16 residues. The V gene end was trimmed by 3 bases and the J gene end by 4 bases; junction bases not matched to a gene: 5. The germline CDR1 and CDR2 sequences are SEHNR and FQNEAQ (reference sequence). CDR3: CASSFSGGAVTGELFF. The CDR3 DNA reads TGTGCCAGCAGCTTCAGCGGGGGGGCCGTCACCGGGGAGCTGTTTTTT.

This clone was counted only a few times. The chain is built from TRBV7-9 and TRBJ2-7, with 11 bases fitting TRBD2. The CDR3 runs to 13 residues. The germline V gene encodes CDR1 SEHNR and CDR2 FQNEAQ (reference sequence). The CDR3 sequence: CSAGTSGGSEQYF. The CDR3 DNA is TGTTCCGCGGGGACTAGCGGAGGGAGCGAGCAGTACTTC.

The V and J genes are TRBV29-1 and TRBJ1-2; no clear D gene. The V and J ends lost 7 bases and 5 bases respectively, with 14 bases between them. The germline gives CDR1 SQVTM, CDR2 ANQGSEA. CDR3 length equals 12 residues. The CDR3 bases are TGCAGCGCTAACCGGGTCGCATATGGCTACACCTTC. Its protein is CSANRVAYGYTF.

V usage is TRBV15 and J usage is TRBJ1-1, with 7 bases that match TRBD1. The CDR3 covers 15 residues. V dropped 4 bases and J dropped 0; count of bases not matched to a gene: 5. Per the germline V gene, CDR1 is LNHNV and CDR2 is YYDKDF (reference sequence). CDR3 bases: TGTGCCACCAGCACAGGACAGGACCTGAACACTGAAGCTTTCTTT. Its protein is CATSTGQDLNTEAFF.

J is TRBJ2-7 and V is TRBV2, with 8 bases matching TRBD2. The V gene end was trimmed by 5 bases and the J gene end by 6 bases; junction bases not matched to a gene: 6. This CDR3 is 13 amino acids long. The germline gives CDR1 SNHLY, CDR2 FYNNEI. For the CDR3, the DNA is TGTGCCAGCAGTTTCAGCGGGAGCGGCGAGCAGTACTTC. It is translated as CASSFSGSGEQYF. The variable domain in full, with the rest retrieved from reference TRBV2 and TRBJ2-7, is EPEVTQTPSHQVTQMGQEVILRCVPISNHLYFYWYRQILGQKVEFLVSFYNNEISEKSEIFDDQFSVERPDGSNFTLKIRSTKLEDSAMYFCASSFSGSGEQYFGPGTRLTVT.

The chain has TRBV5-4 and TRBJ1-3; tentatively, D is TRBD1 (6 bases). CDR3 length equals 17 residues. The V end was cut by 0 bases, the J end by 5 bases, with 18 bases between. Per germline, CDR1 SGHNT and CDR2 YYREEE (reference sequence). The CDR3 sequence is CASSLEGGPRGRNTIYF. The CDR3 DNA reads as TGTGCCAGCAGCTTGGAGGGAGGGCCAAGGGGGAGAAACACCATATATTTT.

The CDR3 is CASSVGVERGPSYEQYF. In nucleotides, the CDR3 is TGTGCCAGCAGCGTAGGGGTAGAAAGGGGGCCCTCCTACGAGCAGTACTTC. The chain couples TRBV9 to TRBJ2-7, with 7 bases identical to TRBD1. V was pared by 0 bases and J by 0 bases, with 9 bases of the junction left unmatched. The CDR3 is made up of 17 amino acids. Per the germline V gene, CDR1 is SGDLS and CDR2 is YYNGEE.

V and J are TRBV7-6 and TRBJ2-3; 10 bases map to TRBD2. CDR3 length: 18 amino acids. The V gene end was trimmed by 4 bases and the J gene end by 0 bases; junction bases not matched to a gene: 10. CDR1 is SGHVS, CDR2 FNYEAQ, per germline. In DNA form, the CDR3 reads TGTGCCAGCAGCTCCCCGGGAGCGGGGGGGCCCAGCACAGATACGCAGTATTTT. Protein: CASSSPGAGGPSTDTQYF.

V and J are TRBV4-3 and TRBJ2-2, with 8 bases lining up with TRBD1. The ends lost 1 base at V and 6 bases at J; junction bases unmatched: 10. The CDR3 length is 17 residues. CDR1 is LGHNA, CDR2 YSLEER, per germline. The CDR3 loop is CASSQALAGQVSGELFF. CDR3 coding DNA: TGCGCCAGCAGCCAAGCTCTGGCGGGACAGGTTTCCGGGGAGCTGTTTTTT.

This chain uses TRBV7-9 with TRBJ1-5; D uncertain. The germline V gene has CDR1 SEHNR and CDR2 FQNEAQ (reference sequence). CDR3 length: 13 amino acids. V was pared by 1 base and J by 3 bases, with 4 bases between. CDR3 nucleotide sequence: TGTGCCAGCAGCTTAGGCGTCAATCAGCCCCAGCATTTT. This gives the protein CASSLGVNQPQHF. Combining the CDR3 with reference TRBV7-9 and TRBJ1-5 gives the whole variable domain DTGVSQNPRHKITKRGQNVTFRCDPISEHNRLYWYRQTLGQGPEFLTYFQNEAQLEKSRLLSDRFSAERPKGSFSTLEIQRTEQGDSAMYLCASSLGVNQPQHFGDGTRLSIL.

This sequence joins TRBV5-1 and TRBJ2-5; the D gene is possibly TRBD2 (5 bases). The germline gives CDR1 SGHRS, CDR2 YFSETQ. The germline V and J ends were trimmed by 4 bases and 5 bases, with 12 bases remaining between them. The CDR3 totals 13 residues. Here the CDR3 reads CASSRGLWETQYF. Written as DNA, the CDR3 is TGCGCCAGCAGCCGCGGACTTTGGGAGACCCAGTACTTC. Looking up the rest from reference TRBV5-1 and TRBJ2-5 gives the full variable domain: KAGVTQTPRYLIKTRGQQVTLSCSPISGHRSVSWYQQTPGQGLQFLFEYFSETQRNKGNFPGRFSGRQFSNSRSEMNVSTLELGDSALYLCASSRGLWETQYFGPGTRLLVL.